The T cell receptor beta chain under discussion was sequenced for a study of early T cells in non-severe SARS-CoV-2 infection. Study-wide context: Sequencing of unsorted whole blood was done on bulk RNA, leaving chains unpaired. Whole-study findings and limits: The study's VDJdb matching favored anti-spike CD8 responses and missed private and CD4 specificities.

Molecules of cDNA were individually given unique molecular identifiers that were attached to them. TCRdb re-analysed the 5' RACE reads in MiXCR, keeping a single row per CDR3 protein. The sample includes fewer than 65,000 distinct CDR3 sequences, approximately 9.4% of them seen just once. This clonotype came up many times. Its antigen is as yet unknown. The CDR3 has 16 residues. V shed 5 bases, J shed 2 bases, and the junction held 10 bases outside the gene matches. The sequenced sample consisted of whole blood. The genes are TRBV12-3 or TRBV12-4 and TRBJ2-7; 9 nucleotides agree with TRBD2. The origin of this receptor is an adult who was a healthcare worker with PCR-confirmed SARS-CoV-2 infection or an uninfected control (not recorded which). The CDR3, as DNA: TGTGCCAGCAGTCCCCTGACTAGCGGCCCCCCCTACGAGCAGTACTTC. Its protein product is CASSPLTSGPPYEQYF.